This TCR beta chain emerged from a study of cytomegalovirus exposure and HLA in healthy donors. Broader study findings: Later work found most CMV-associated TCR beta chains apparently HLA-restricted.

This CDR3 is 13 amino acids long. Trimming took 8 bases from V and 2 from J, leaving 13 bases between them. Germline loops: CDR1 SEHNR, CDR2 FQNEAQ (reference sequence). The PCR contained 60 Vbeta and 13 Jbeta primers. Sequencing used immunoSEQ multiplex PCR; TCRdb keeps in-frame clones, though not all of them. The sample shows about 190,000 clones, more than 65% of them seen only once. Worth noting for this clone: Its specificity is not known.

Input material: PBMCs. V usage is TRBV7-9 and J usage is TRBJ2-7; D gene uncertain. The receptor comes from a woman in her thirties in good health and CMV-seropositive. CDR3 sequence: CASASPETYEQYF. The CDR3 coding sequence is TGTGCCAGCGCCTCTCCCGAGACCTACGAGCAGTACTTC.